The rows below give T cell receptor beta chains drawn from one sample of a study of identical twins. TCRdb re-called the 5' RACE reads with MiXCR, one entry per CDR3 protein. Among 750,000 to 950,000 distinct CDR3 sequences listed, around 12% were seen once. This same sample was also part of a study on yellow fever vaccine responses in identical twins.

Material for sequencing was PBMCs. Every receptor here comes from a woman younger than 35 in good health. CDR3s include the opening cysteine and the closing phenylalanine or tryptophan. The D gene is left open where the match is weak. Where a row states a size, it is once, few, many or the class of an expanded clone; other rows omit it.

j_call d_call v_call clone_size cdr3_aa cdr3_nt
TRBJ2-2 . TRBV12-3/TRBV12-4 few CANARGFTGELFF TGTGCAAATGCGAGGGGGTTCACCGGGGAGCTGTTTTTT
TRBJ2-7 TRBD2 TRBV19 . CASRSREGYEQYF TGTGCCAGTAGGTCGCGGGAGGGGTACGAGCAGTACTTC
TRBJ2-7 TRBD1 TRBV5-1 . CASSTSDRVAYEQYF TGCGCCAGCAGCACGTCCGACAGGGTGGCCTACGAGCAGTACTTC
TRBJ1-5 . TRBV7-8 . CASSSTVNNQPQHF TGTGCCAGCAGCTCGACAGTCAACAATCAGCCCCAGCATTTT
TRBJ2-7 . TRBV12-3/TRBV12-4 many CASSPTLRGGYEQYF TGTGCCAGCAGTCCCACTCTACGGGGCGGCTACGAGCAGTACTTC
TRBJ1-1 . TRBV6-1 many CASITASGNTEAFF TGTGCCAGCATCACTGCGTCGGGGAACACTGAAGCTTTCTTT
TRBJ2-1 . TRBV5-1 . CASSRDLTGNEQFF TGCGCCAGCAGTCGGGACCTAACGGGCAATGAGCAGTTCTTC
TRBJ2-3 . TRBV20-1 . CSATSGLPGTDTQYF TGCAGTGCGACATCCGGGCTCCCGGGCACAGATACGCAGTATTTT
TRBJ2-5 . TRBV3-1 many CASSQDPGTLNGETQYF TGTGCCAGCAGCCAAGATCCCGGGACACTGAATGGGGAGACCCAGTACTTC
TRBJ2-1 . TRBV11-1 many CASSLRYGETSTHGEQFF TGTGCCAGCAGCTTGCGGTATGGAGAGACCTCCACACATGGTGAGCAGTTCTTC
TRBJ2-1 TRBD2 TRBV29-1 many CSVPTSGNLYNEQFF TGCAGCGTCCCGACTAGCGGGAATTTGTACAATGAGCAGTTCTTC
TRBJ1-2 TRBD1 TRBV11-2 few CASRPGQGGGYTF TGTGCCAGCAGACCCGGACAGGGAGGGGGCTACACCTTC
TRBJ2-1 TRBD2 TRBV4-2 few CASSQERPLAGGEQFF TGTGCCAGCAGCCAAGAACGACCACTAGCGGGTGGTGAGCAGTTCTTC
TRBJ2-1 TRBD2 TRBV12-3/TRBV12-4 few CASGTSGSRNEQFF TGTGCCAGCGGGACTAGCGGGAGTCGGAATGAGCAGTTCTTC
TRBJ2-5 . TRBV5-1 few CASSLGSVQETQYF TGCGCCAGCAGCTTGGGCAGCGTTCAAGAGACCCAGTACTTC